One and the same sample provided the 18 T cell receptor beta chains below, sequenced in a study of cytotoxic CD8 clonotypes in ibrutinib-treated CLL (dated by TCRdb to 2020 to 2022). The time point tag for this specimen amounts to: about a year on ibrutinib. Receptors were amplified or captured by the immunoSEQ multiplex PCR assay. TCRdb retrieved this table from immuneACCESS and kept in-frame rearrangements only. Not all clones are present; in checked studies, unresolved V genes account for under half, and no reason is known for the remainder. Across this sample there are tens of thousands of clones, with nearly 70% seen only once. Less than 15% of the sample lies in the top ten. The sequenced sample was PBMCs, obtained after 12 months of ibrutinib treatment. The receptors shown here come from a human donor with chronic lymphocytic leukemia.

The table lists this clone with a count of one. J is TRBJ1-1 and V is TRBV29-1; D is possibly TRBD1 (5 bases). Germline-derived CDR1 and CDR2 are SQVTM and ANQGSEA. The V end was cut by 7 bases, the J end by 4 bases, with 13 bases between. This CDR3 is 12 amino acids long. The CDR3 spells CSGTGGSTEAFF. As DNA, the CDR3 is TGCAGCGGAACAGGAGGGTCCACTGAAGCTTTCTTT.

This chain connects TRBV21-1 to TRBJ2-7; no DNA check was done on the table's D call, TRBD1. TRBV21-1 is a known pseudogene. The CDR3 consists of 14 residues. CDR3 DNA sequence: TGTGCCAGCAGCATAGGGCAGGGGGCGTCCGAGCAGTACTTC. It specifies CASSIGQGASEQYF.

J is TRBJ2-7 and V is TRBV28; D not certain. V shed 5 bases and J shed 4 bases, with 6 bases lying between them. Germline loops: CDR1 MDHEN, CDR2 SYDVKM. The CDR3 is made up of 11 amino acids. DNA of the CDR3: TGTGCCAGCAGTCGACTGTACGAGCAGTACTTC. Amino acid sequence: CASSRLYEQYF.

This chain uses TRBV7-8 with TRBJ2-2; 7 nucleotides match TRBD2. The germline V gene has CDR1 SGHVS and CDR2 FQNEAQ. This CDR3 is 17 amino acids long. V lost 4 bases and J lost 4; bases outside the gene matches: 12. The CDR3 DNA is TGTGCCAGCAGCTCCCTCGGGGGGATGTGGGGCACCGGGGAGCTGTTTTTT. Translated, it gives CASSSLGGMWGTGELFF.

The chain links TRBV2 to TRBJ2-1; 8 bases fit TRBD2. The junction had 7 bases not matched to a gene; V was cut back by 4 bases and J by 8 bases. The CDR3 sequence is 14 residues long. CDR1 is SNHLY and CDR2 is FYNNEI in the germline V gene. The CDR3, as DNA: TGTGCCAGCAGTGGGGCTAGCGGGTCCTATGAGCAGTTCTTC. This sequence encodes CASSGASGSYEQFF.

The chain links TRBV9 to TRBJ2-7, with D possibly being TRBD2 (6 bases). CDR1 is SGDLS and CDR2 is YYNGEE in the germline V gene. V was shortened by 0 bases and J by 1 base, with 11 bases between the two germline ends. The CDR3 covers 15 residues. This CDR3 is CASSVDPGVSYEQYF. CDR3 DNA: TGTGCCAGCAGCGTAGACCCGGGGGTATCCTACGAGCAGTACTTC. The complete variable domain, with remaining parts taken from reference TRBV9 and TRBJ2-7, reads DSGVTQTPKHLITATGQRVTLRCSPRSGDLSVYWYQQSLDQGLQFLIQYYNGEERAKGNILERFSAQQFPDLHSELNLSSLELGDSALYFCASSVDPGVSYEQYFGPGTRLTVT.

This clone was observed a single time. V and J are TRBV15 and TRBJ2-5; 8 bases are shared with TRBD1. V dropped 4 bases and J dropped 4; count of bases not matched to a gene: 11. From germline, CDR1 is LNHNV and CDR2 YYDKDF (reference sequence). The CDR3 is 16 residues long. Written as DNA, the CDR3 is TGTGCCACCAGCATCGACGTCCAGGGGGCAGGAGAGACCCAGTACTTC. The encoded protein is CATSIDVQGAGETQYF. The full variable domain, in which reference TRBV15 and TRBJ2-5 provide the parts outside the CDR3, is DAMVIQNPRYQVTQFGKPVTLSCSQTLNHNVMYWYQQKSSQAPKLLFHYYDKDFNNEADTPDNFQSRRPNTSFCFLDIRSPGLGDTAMYLCATSIDVQGAGETQYFGPGTRLLVL.

This clone was recorded once. V gene TRBV7-8 combines with J gene TRBJ2-3; 12 bases are shared with TRBD2. The CDR3 totals 19 residues. Germline-derived CDR1 and CDR2 are SGHVS and FQNEAQ. Trimming at V came to 5 bases and at J to 7 bases, leaving 19 bases not matched to a gene. Here the CDR3 reads CASSALLAGGWGTENTQYF. The CDR3 nucleotides read TGTGCCAGCAGCGCGTTGCTAGCGGGAGGGTGGGGGACCGAAAATACGCAGTATTTT.

This clone was picked up one time. J is TRBJ1-1 and V is TRBV19; D is ambiguous. The CDR3 runs 18 residues. Germline-derived CDR1 and CDR2 are LNHDA and SQIVND (reference sequence). Trimming removed 1 base at V and 1 base at J, with 19 bases between. This CDR3 is CASSIALGSGLGNTEAFF. The CDR3 bases are TGTGCCAGTAGTATAGCTCTTGGATCCGGGCTTGGGAACACTGAAGCTTTCTTT.

This rearrangement joins TRBV6-1 to TRBJ2-7; D is unclear. This CDR3 comprises 13 residues. V lost 1 base, J lost 5 bases, and 9 bases lay in between. Germline V gene lookup returns CDR1 MNHNS and CDR2 SASEGT. In nucleotides, the CDR3 is TGTGCCAGCAGTGAAGGGGAATGGGACGAGCAGTACTTC. It encodes CASSEGEWDEQYF.

This clone showed up just a few times. The V and J genes are TRBV6-7 and TRBJ1-5; D gene ambiguous. TRBV6-7 is labeled an ORF, and its function is uncertain. The CDR3 length is 15 residues. V lost 5 bases and J lost 4, with 15 bases in between. The CDR3 loop is CASSNQDWVNQPQHF. In DNA, the CDR3 is TGTGCCAGCAGTAACCAGGACTGGGTAAATCAGCCCCAGCATTTT.

In its sample, this clone was seen a few times. V gene TRBV19 combines with J gene TRBJ2-3; 9 nucleotides line up with TRBD1. CDR1 and CDR2 (germline): LNHDA, SQIVND (reference sequence). The CDR3 contains 16 residues. With 6 bases clipped from V and 1 base from J, the junction kept 8 bases outside the gene matches. The CDR3 DNA reads as TGTGCCAGTAGGCAAACAGGGGGCGCGGGCACAGATACGCAGTATTTT. Protein sequence: CASRQTGGAGTDTQYF. Based on the CDR3 plus reference TRBV19 and TRBJ2-3, the full variable domain is DGGITQSPKYLFRKEGQNVTLSCEQNLNHDAMYWYRQDPGQGLRLIYYSQIVNDFQKGDIAEGYSVSREKKESFPLTVTSAQKNPTAFYLCASRQTGGAGTDTQYFGPGTRLTVL.

V gene TRBV11-2 combines with J gene TRBJ2-1, with a possible D match to TRBD2 (6 bases). V lost 1 base, J lost 0 bases, and 10 bases lay in between. The length of the CDR3 is 16 residues. The germline CDR1 and CDR2 sequences are SGHAT and FQNNGV. In DNA form, the CDR3 reads TGTGCCAGCAGCTTAGTGGGCGGGGCCTCCTACAATGAGCAGTTCTTC. Translation: CASSLVGGASYNEQFF.

J is TRBJ1-5 and V is TRBV19; 8 positions agree with TRBD1. The CDR3 extends over 15 amino acids. J lost 5 bases, V lost 7 bases, and 10 bases had no gene match. Germline V gene data show CDR1 as LNHDA and CDR2 as SQIVND (reference sequence). For the CDR3, the DNA is TGTGCCAGTAAGAGGACAGGGCGATCCGATCAGCCCCAGCATTTT. The encoded protein is CASKRTGRSDQPQHF.

V and J are TRBV7-2 and TRBJ1-6; D is undetermined. This CDR3 contains 14 residues. The germline V gene has CDR1 SGHTA and CDR2 FQGNSA. V was trimmed by 1 base and J by 2 bases, leaving 3 bases between them. CDR3 bases: TGTGCCAGCAGCTTAGGCGCCTATAATTCACCCCTCCACTTT. It translates to CASSLGAYNSPLHF.

V gene TRBV9 combines with J gene TRBJ2-2; a weak D match, TRBD1 (5 bases). The V gene's germline CDR1 is SGDLS and CDR2 YYNGEE. This CDR3 spans 15 amino acids. V was shortened by 0 bases and J by 7 bases, with 13 bases between the two germline ends. CDR3 coding DNA: TGTGCCAGCAGCGTAGCCAGGGTTTCGAGCGGGGAGCTGTTTTTT. Its translation is CASSVARVSSGELFF.

This chain joins TRBV7-2 and TRBJ2-5; 9 bases match TRBD2. V gave up 4 bases and J gave up 4 bases; unmatched junction bases: 10. CDR1 is SGHTA, CDR2 FQGNSA, per germline. This CDR3 has 16 amino acids. CDR3: CASSYTTGSGRETQYF. CDR3 nucleotide sequence: TGTGCCAGCAGCTATACTACCGGTAGCGGGAGAGAGACCCAGTACTTC.

The rearrangement joins TRBV28 to TRBJ2-2; 7 nucleotides align to TRBD2. V was clipped by 9 bases and J by 2 bases; unmatched bases: 3. The CDR3 is 13 amino acids. From germline, CDR1 is MDHEN and CDR2 SYDVKM. CDR3 sequence reads: CASEGLNTGELFF. CDR3 in DNA: TGTGCCAGTGAGGGACTAAACACCGGGGAGCTGTTTTTT. Full variable domain (rest looked up from reference TRBV28 and TRBJ2-2): DVKVTQSSRYLVKRTGEKVFLECVQDMDHENMFWYRQDPGLGLRLIYFSYDVKMKEKGDIPEGYSVSREKKERFSLILESASTNQTSMYLCASEGLNTGELFFGEGSRLTVL.